This T cell receptor (beta chain) was captured by sequencing in a study of blood T cell repertoires in COVID-19. Germline loops: CDR1 SGHDN, CDR2 FVKESK. V was clipped by 5 bases and J by 1 base, with 8 bases between them. This CDR3 has 13 residues. Sequencing was performed with immunoSEQ multiplex PCR; in TCRdb, only in-frame clones are kept and a portion is missing. Of under 50,000 clones in the sample, over 80% are singletons; the top ten hold about 11%. The sample consisted of peripheral blood. This TCR was recovered from a human donor in a cohort sampled during active COVID-19. V is TRBV14 and J is TRBJ2-5; D is perhaps TRBD2 (5 bases). The CDR3 sequence: CASSFGVQETQYF. CDR3 nucleotides: TGTGCCAGCAGCTTCGGGGTCCAAGAGACCCAGTACTTC.